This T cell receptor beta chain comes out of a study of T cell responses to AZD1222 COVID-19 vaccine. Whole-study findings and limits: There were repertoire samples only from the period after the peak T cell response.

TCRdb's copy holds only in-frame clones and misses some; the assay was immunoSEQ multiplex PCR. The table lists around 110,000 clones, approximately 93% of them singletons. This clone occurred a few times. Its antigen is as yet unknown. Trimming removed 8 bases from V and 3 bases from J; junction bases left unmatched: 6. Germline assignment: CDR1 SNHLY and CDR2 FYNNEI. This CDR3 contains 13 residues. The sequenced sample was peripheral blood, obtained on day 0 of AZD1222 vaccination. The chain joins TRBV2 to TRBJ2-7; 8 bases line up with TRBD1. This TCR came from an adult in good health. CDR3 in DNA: TGTGCCAGCGTAGGACAGGGAAACTACGAGCAGTACTTC. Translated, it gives CASVGQGNYEQYF.